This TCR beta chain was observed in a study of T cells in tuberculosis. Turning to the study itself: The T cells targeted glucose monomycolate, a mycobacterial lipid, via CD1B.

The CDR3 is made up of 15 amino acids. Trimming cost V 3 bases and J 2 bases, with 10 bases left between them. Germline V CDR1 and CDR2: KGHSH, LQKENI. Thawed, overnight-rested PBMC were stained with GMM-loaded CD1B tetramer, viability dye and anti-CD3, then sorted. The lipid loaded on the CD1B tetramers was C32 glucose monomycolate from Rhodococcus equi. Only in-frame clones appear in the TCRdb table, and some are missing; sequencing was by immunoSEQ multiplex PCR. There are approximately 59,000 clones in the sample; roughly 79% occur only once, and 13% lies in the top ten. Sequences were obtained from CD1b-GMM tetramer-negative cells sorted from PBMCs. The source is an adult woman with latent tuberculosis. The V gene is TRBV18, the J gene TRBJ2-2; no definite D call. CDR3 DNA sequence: TGTGCCAGCTCACCCCCTGGGCCCAACACCGGGGAGCTGTTTTTT. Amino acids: CASSPPGPNTGELFF.